This T cell receptor beta chain was observed in a study of chemoradiotherapy in HPV16-positive cancers. Overall study findings and caveats: During treatment, candidate HPV-specific clones and E7-related motifs expanded in tumor. In HPV16-positive patients, HPV-responsive T-cell expansion tracked better recurrence-free survival.

Samples were taken several times over chemoradiotherapy. The repertoire was sequenced with immunoSEQ multiplex PCR; TCRdb's copy has only in-frame clones and lacks some. The repertoire includes fewer than 15,000 clones, 50% to 75% of them detected once, and 16% sits in the top ten. Concerning this clone: Antigen specificity is unknown.

Trimming shortened V by 2 bases and J by 2 bases, and 13 bases separated the two germline ends. The CDR3 has 15 amino acids. Looked up from germline, CDR1 is PRHDT and CDR2 is FYEKMQ (reference sequence). This specimen was acquired from a patient who underwent chemoradiotherapy. The source is a human donor with HPV-associated anogenital cancer. The rearrangement links TRBV13 to TRBJ2-7; perhaps D is TRBD1 or TRBD2 (5 bases each). CDR3 bases: TGTGCCAGCAGCTTAAGCCGGGACCGACCCTACGAGCAGTACTTC. Encoded protein: CASSLSRDRPYEQYF.